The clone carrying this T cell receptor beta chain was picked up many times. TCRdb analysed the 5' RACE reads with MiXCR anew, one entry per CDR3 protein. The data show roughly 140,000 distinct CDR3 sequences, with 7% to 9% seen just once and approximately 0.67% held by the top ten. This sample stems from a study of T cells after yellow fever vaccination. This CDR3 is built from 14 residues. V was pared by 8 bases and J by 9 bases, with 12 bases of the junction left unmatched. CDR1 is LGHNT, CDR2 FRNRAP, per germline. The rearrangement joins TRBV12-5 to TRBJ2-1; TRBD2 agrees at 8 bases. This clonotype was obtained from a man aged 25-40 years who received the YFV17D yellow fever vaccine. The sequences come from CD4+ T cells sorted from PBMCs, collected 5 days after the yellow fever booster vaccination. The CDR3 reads CASNVAGFIGEQFF. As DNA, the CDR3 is TGTGCTAGTAACGTAGCGGGATTTATTGGTGAGCAGTTCTTC.